This T cell receptor beta chain emerged from a study of T cell clones after liver transplantation. At the level of the study: A pre-transplant mixed lymphocyte reaction with TCRbeta sequencing defined graft-donor-reactive clones followed in post-transplant blood.

This clone has a handful of counts. V gave up 6 bases and J gave up 3 bases; unmatched junction bases: 8. CDR3 length: 13 residues. Germline V gene lookup returns CDR1 SQVTM and CDR2 ANQGSEA. Here immunoSEQ multiplex PCR was the method, and the copy in TCRdb shows in-frame clones only, minus some. The top ten clones hold more than 0.45% of a sample with about 85,000 clones, about 82% of them seen once. The chain couples TRBV29-1 to TRBJ2-7, with TRBD1 identical over 7 bases. The sample in question was CD4+ T cells from blood, obtained about 46 months after liver transplant. This sequence was found in a human patient who received a liver transplant. Some T cells may be the graft donor's. CDR3 amino acids: CSVGNSGGYEQYF. The CDR3 coding sequence is TGCAGCGTCGGGAACTCAGGGGGCTACGAGCAGTACTTC.